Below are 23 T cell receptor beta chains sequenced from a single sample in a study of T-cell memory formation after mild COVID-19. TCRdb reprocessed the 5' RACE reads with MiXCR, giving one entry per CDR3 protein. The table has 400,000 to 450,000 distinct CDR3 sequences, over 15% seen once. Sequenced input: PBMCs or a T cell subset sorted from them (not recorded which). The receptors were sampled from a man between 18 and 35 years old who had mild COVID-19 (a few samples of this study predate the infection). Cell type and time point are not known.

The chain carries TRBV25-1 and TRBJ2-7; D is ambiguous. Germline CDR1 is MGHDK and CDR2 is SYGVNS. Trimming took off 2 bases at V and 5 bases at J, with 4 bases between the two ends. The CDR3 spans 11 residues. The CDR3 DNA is TGTGCCAGCAGTGAAAACAACGAGCAGTACTTC. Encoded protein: CASSENNEQYF.

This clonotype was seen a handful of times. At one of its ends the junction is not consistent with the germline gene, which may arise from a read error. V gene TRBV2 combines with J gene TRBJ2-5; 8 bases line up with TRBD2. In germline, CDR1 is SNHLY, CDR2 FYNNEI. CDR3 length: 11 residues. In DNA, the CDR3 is TGTGCCTCGGGGGGGCAAGGGACCCAGTACTTC. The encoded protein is CASGGQGTQYF.

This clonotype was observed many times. CDR3 residues: CASSRASNQPQHF. CDR3 sequence (DNA): TGTGCCAGCAGCAGGGCGAGCAATCAGCCCCAGCATTTT. V usage is TRBV4-2 and J usage is TRBJ1-5, with D uncertain. From germline, CDR1 is LGHNA and CDR2 YNFKEQ. This CDR3 has 13 amino acids. V dropped 5 bases and J dropped 1 base, with 6 bases sitting between them.

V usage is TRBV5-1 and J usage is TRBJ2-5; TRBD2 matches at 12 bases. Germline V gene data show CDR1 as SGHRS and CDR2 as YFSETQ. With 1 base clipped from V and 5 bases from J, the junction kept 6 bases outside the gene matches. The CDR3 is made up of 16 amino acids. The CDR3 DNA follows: TGCGCCAGCAGCTTGAGTCTAGCGGGGGGGAAGGAGACCCAGTACTTC. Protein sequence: CASSLSLAGGKETQYF. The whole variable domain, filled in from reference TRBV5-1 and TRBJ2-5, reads KAGVTQTPRYLIKTRGQQVTLSCSPISGHRSVSWYQQTPGQGLQFLFEYFSETQRNKGNFPGRFSGRQFSNSRSEMNVSTLELGDSALYLCASSLSLAGGKETQYFGPGTRLLVL.

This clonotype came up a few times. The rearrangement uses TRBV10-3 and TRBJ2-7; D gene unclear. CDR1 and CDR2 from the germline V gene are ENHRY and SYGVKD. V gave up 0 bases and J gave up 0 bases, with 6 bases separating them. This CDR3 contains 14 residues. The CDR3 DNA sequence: TGTGCCATCAGTGAGTCGGCGTCCTCCTACGAGCAGTACTTC. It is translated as CAISESASSYEQYF.

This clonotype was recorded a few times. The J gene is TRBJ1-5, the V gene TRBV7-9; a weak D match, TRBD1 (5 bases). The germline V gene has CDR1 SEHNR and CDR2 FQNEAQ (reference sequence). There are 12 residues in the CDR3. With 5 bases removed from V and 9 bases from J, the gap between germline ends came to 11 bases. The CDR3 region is CASSMSGGPQHF. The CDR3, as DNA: TGTGCCAGCAGCATGAGCGGGGGGCCCCAGCATTTT. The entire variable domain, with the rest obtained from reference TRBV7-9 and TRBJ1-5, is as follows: DTGVSQNPRHKITKRGQNVTFRCDPISEHNRLYWYRQTLGQGPEFLTYFQNEAQLEKSRLLSDRFSAERPKGSFSTLEIQRTEQGDSAMYLCASSMSGGPQHFGDGTRLSIL.

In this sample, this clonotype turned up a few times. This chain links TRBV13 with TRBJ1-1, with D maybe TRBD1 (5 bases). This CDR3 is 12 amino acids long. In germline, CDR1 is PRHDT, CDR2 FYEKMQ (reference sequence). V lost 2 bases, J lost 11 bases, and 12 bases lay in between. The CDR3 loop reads CASSLRTIEAFF. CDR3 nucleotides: TGTGCCAGCAGCTTAAGGACAATAGAGGCTTTCTTT.

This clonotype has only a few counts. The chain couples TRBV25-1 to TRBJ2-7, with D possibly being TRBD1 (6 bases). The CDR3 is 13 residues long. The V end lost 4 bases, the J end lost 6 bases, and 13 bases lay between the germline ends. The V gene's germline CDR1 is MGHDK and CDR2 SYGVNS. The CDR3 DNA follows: TGTGCCAGCAGTGGAGATTACAGGGCCGAGCAGTACTTC. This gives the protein CASSGDYRAEQYF.

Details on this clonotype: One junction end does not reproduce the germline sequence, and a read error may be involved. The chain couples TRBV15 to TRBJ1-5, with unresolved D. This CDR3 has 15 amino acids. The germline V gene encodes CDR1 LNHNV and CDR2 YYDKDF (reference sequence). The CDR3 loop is CATSRDGYSNQPQHF. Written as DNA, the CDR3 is TGTGCCACCAGCCGAGACGGATATAGCAATCAGCCCCAGCATTTT.

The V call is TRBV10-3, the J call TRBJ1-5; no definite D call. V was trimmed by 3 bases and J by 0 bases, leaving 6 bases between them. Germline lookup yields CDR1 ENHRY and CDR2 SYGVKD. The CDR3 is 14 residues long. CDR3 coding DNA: TGTGCCATCAGTGATGGGGATAGCAATCAGCCCCAGCATTTT. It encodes CAISDGDSNQPQHF.

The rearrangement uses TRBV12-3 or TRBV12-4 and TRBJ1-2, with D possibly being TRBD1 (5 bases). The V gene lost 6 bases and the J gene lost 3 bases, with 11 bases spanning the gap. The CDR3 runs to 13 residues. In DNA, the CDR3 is TGTGCCAGCAGCCAGGGACTAGACTATGGCTACACCTTC. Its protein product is CASSQGLDYGYTF.

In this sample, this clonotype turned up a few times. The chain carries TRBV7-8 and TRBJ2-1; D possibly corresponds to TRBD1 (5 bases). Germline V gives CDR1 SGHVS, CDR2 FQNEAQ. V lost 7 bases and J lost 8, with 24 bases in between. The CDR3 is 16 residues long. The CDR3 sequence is CASTRAGRVLTYEQFF. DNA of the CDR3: TGTGCCAGCACCAGAGCCGGCAGGGTATTGACATATGAGCAGTTCTTC.

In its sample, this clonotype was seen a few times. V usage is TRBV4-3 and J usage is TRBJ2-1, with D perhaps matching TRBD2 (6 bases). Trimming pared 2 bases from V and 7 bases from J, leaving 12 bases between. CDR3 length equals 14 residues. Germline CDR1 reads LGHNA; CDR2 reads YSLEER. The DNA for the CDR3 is TGCGCCAGCAGCCAATTTGGGGGGAGGAATGAGCAGTTCTTC. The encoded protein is CASSQFGGRNEQFF.

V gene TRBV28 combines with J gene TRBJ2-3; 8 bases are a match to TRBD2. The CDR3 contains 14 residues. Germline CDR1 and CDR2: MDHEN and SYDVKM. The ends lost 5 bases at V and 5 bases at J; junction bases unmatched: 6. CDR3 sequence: CASSLSGAEDTQYF. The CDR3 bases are TGTGCCAGCAGTCTTAGCGGGGCGGAAGATACGCAGTATTTT. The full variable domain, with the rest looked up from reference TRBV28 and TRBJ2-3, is DVKVTQSSRYLVKRTGEKVFLECVQDMDHENMFWYRQDPGLGLRLIYFSYDVKMKEKGDIPEGYSVSREKKERFSLILESASTNQTSMYLCASSLSGAEDTQYFGPGTRLTVL.

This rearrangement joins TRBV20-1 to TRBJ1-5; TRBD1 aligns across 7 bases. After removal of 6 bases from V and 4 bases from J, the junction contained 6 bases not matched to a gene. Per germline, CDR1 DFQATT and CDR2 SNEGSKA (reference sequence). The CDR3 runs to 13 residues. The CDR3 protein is CSAIRDSNQPQHF. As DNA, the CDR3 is TGCAGTGCCATCCGGGACAGTAATCAGCCCCAGCATTTT.

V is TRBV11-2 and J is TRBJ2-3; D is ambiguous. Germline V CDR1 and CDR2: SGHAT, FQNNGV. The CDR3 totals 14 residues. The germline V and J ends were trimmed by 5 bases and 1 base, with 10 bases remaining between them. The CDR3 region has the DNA TGTGCCAGCAGCGCAAGCCCAGGCACAGATACGCAGTATTTT. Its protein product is CASSASPGTDTQYF.

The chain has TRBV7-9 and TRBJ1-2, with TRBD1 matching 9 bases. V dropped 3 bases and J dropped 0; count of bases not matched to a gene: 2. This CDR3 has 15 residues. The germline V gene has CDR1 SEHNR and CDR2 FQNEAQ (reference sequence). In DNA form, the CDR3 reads TGTGCCAGCAGCTTGGACAGGGGCGCTAACTATGGCTACACCTTC. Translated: CASSLDRGANYGYTF. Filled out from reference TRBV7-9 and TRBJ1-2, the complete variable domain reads DTGVSQNPRHKITKRGQNVTFRCDPISEHNRLYWYRQTLGQGPEFLTYFQNEAQLEKSRLLSDRFSAERPKGSFSTLEIQRTEQGDSAMYLCASSLDRGANYGYTFGSGTRLTVV.

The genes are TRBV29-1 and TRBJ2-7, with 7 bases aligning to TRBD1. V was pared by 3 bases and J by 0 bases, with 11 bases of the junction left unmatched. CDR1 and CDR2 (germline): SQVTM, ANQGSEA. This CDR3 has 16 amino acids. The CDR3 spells CSVENPTGESSYEQYF. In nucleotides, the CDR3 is TGCAGCGTTGAGAACCCTACAGGGGAAAGCTCCTACGAGCAGTACTTC.

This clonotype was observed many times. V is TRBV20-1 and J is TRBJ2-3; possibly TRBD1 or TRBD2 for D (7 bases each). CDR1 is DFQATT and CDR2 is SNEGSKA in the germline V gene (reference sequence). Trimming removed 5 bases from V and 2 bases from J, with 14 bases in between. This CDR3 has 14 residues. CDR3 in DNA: TGCAGTGCTTCCAGGGGGGGCGACACAGATACGCAGTATTTT. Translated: CSASRGGDTDTQYF.

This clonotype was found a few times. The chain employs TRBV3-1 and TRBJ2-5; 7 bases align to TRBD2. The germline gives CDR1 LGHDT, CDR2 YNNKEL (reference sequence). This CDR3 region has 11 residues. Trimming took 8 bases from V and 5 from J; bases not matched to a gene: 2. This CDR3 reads CASGGVETQYF. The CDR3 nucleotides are TGTGCCAGCGGGGGGGTGGAGACCCAGTACTTC.

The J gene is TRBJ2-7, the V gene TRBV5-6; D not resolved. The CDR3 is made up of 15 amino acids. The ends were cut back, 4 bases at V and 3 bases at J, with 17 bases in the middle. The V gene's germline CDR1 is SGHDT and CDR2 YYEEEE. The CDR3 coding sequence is TGTGCCAGCAGCCCTCCGGCAGTTCCCTACTACGAGCAGTACTTC. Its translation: CASSPPAVPYYEQYF. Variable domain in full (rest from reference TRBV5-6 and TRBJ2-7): DAGVTQSPTHLIKTRGQQVTLRCSPKSGHDTVSWYQQALGQGPQFIFQYYEEEERQRGNFPDRFSGHQFPNYSSELNVNALLLGDSALYLCASSPPAVPYYEQYFGPGTRLTVT.

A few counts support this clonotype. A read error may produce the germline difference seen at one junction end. CDR3 nucleotides: TGTGCTAGCAGCTTAATCAGCGGGGGGGAAGAGACCCAGTACTTC. Translated, it gives CASSLISGGEETQYF. The chain employs TRBV7-7 and TRBJ2-5; 10 bases map to TRBD2. The CDR3 length is 15 residues. Germline CDR1 is SSHAT and CDR2 is FNYEAQ (reference sequence).

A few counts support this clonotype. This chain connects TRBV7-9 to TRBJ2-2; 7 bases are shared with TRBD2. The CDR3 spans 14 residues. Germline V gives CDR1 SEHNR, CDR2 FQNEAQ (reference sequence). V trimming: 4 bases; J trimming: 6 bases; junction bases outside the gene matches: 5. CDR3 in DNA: TGTGCCAGCAGCTCTTCGACTAGCCCCGGGGAGCTGTTTTTT. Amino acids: CASSSSTSPGELFF.